This note documents a single T cell receptor (beta chain) sequence. Its antigen is undetermined. Germline CDR1 and CDR2: SGHVS and FQNEAQ. With 4 bases removed from V and 0 bases from J, the gap between germline ends came to 12 bases. The CDR3 has 15 amino acids. The data were taken from a study of cytomegalovirus exposure and HLA in healthy donors. Broader study findings: The presence/absence work took it that sequencing depth was about the same across donors.

With 60 Vbeta and 13 Jbeta primers, the PCR was carried out. Data came from immunoSEQ multiplex PCR; TCRdb stores just in-frame clones and leaves some out. The sample contains about 110,000 clones, about 71% of which appear only once. Sequenced material: PBMCs. This TCR derives from a boy aged 5-17 years in good health and CMV-seronegative. The chain links TRBV7-8 to TRBJ1-2, with D perhaps matching TRBD1 (6 bases). DNA of the CDR3: TGTGCCAGCAGCTCGGACAGAATCTCTAACTATGGCTACACCTTC. Encoded protein: CASSSDRISNYGYTF.